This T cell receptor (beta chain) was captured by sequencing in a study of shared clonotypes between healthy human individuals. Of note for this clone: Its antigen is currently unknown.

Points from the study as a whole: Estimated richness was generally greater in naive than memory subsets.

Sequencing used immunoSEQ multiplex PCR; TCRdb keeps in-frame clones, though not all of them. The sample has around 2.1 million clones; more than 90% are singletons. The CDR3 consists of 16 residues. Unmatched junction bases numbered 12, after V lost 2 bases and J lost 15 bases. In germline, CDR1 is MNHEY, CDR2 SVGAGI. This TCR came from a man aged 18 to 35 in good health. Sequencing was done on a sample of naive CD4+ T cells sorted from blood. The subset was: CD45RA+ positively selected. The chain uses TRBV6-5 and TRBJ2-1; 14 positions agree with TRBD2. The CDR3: CASSYPTGTSGRLGFF. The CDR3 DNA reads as TGTGCCAGCAGTTACCCAACGGGGACTAGCGGGAGACTAGGGTTCTTC.